This T cell receptor (beta chain) originates from a study of spatial heterogeneity in lung cancer. The time point denotes: sample taken at primary tumor resection. From tumor, nontumor lung or frozen PBMC, whole RNA was taken unsorted for sequencing. Samples were obtained from more than 70 donors, all untreated early-stage non-small cell lung cancer patients. The sample holds many counts of this clonotype. Its specificity is not known. TCRdb reanalysed the 5' RACE reads using MiXCR and keeps one entry per CDR3 protein. Counted here are 45,000 to 55,000 distinct CDR3 sequences, approximately 5.7% occurring once; the ten biggest clones make up roughly 11%. This CDR3 is built from 16 residues. Germline V gene data show CDR1 as LGHNA and CDR2 as YNFKEQ. The ends were cut back, 0 bases at V and 4 bases at J, with 13 bases in the middle. Study outcomes and limitations: Relative to follow-up, resection was when ubiquitous expanded tumor TCRs appeared more in blood.

The V call is TRBV4-2, the J call TRBJ1-3; D gene uncertain. Sequenced material: PBMCs, taken at surgery. This TCR was recovered from a male donor with early-stage non-small cell lung cancer. CDR3 residues: CASSQDWTSRGNTIYF. The CDR3 nucleotides read TGTGCCAGCAGCCAAGATTGGACGAGCAGGGGAAACACCATATATTTT.